This T cell receptor beta chain was sequenced during a study of molecular identifiers for immune sequencing clone quantification. Study-wide points: It was shown that clones above 20 RNA copies held over 97% of effector molecules, but under 1% in naive cells.

This clonotype appeared a few times. The antigen is not known. This CDR3 is built from 12 residues. The germline CDR1 and CDR2 sequences are SGHRS and YFSETQ. With 3 bases removed from V and 5 bases from J, the gap between germline ends came to 9 bases. TCRdb passed the PCR reads through MiXCR, listing each CDR3 protein once. Of a few hundred thousand distinct CDR3 sequences listed, roughly 24% were seen once; the top ten hold 0.65% to 0.75%. The TCR comes from a human donor in good health. Some libraries in this study had Jurkat cell RNA spiked in. This chain connects TRBV5-1 to TRBJ2-7; tentative D call: TRBD2 (5 bases). The material sequenced was naive CD8+ T cells from blood, with Jurkat cell RNA spiked in. Documented subset: FACS-sorted CD8+CD4-CCR7+CD45RA+ naive T cells. The CDR3 nucleotides are TGCGCCAGCAGCTCGGGGTGGGACGAGCAGTACTTC. This encodes CASSSGWDEQYF.